The 30 T cell receptor beta chains reported below all come from one sample, sequenced in a study of tissue T cells after allogeneic stem cell transplantation. Only in-frame clones appear in the TCRdb table, and some are missing; sequencing was by immunoSEQ multiplex PCR. The sample lists more than 7,000 clones, 46% seen once, with 8.4% in the top ten. The time point is: mouse harvest day 7 after allogeneic transplant. Mouse grafts combined 10^7 T-cell-depleted bone marrow cells with 10^6 splenic CD5+ T cells. Source material: gut tissue. The source is a female BALB/c mouse given C57BL/6 T cells with graft-versus-host disease after an allogeneic hematopoietic cell transplant.

Notes on this clone: Each gene name is a mouse one. Read sequence stops 1 residue before the CDR3 end, and the germline J gene provides the missing end. V gene TRBV26 combines with J gene TRBJ1-2; the D is unclear. The germline V and J ends were trimmed by 0 bases and 1 base, with 6 bases remaining between them. The CDR3 has 14 amino acids. Germline values: CDR1 KGHPV, CDR2 FQNQEV (reference sequence). The CDR3 reads CASSLSPRNSDYTF. The CDR3 DNA, read in part, is TGTGCCAGCAGTCTGTCTCCCAGAAACTCCGACTACACC.

As concerns this clone: All gene names here are mouse names. The CDR3 end is not reached by the read, which stops 1 residue before it; the germline J gene fills it in. V and J are TRBV23 and TRBJ2-5; the table's D call TRBD2 went unverified against the DNA. The CDR3 totals 16 residues. Germline V gives CDR1 KGHTA, CDR2 FQNQQP. The CDR3 reads CSSSQNWGGAEDTQYF. The CDR3 bases that were read are TGCTCCAGCAGTCAAAACTGGGGGGGCGCAGAAGACACCCAGTAC.

Points on this clone: Gene names refer to mouse genes. The read is 1 residue too short to cover the CDR3 end, so that end is filled in from the germline J gene. The chain couples TRBV2 to TRBJ1-4; D is ambiguous. This CDR3 region has 14 residues. The germline V gene has CDR1 LGHNA and CDR2 YSYQKL. V lost 0 bases, J lost 4 bases, and 6 bases lay in between. CDR3 sequence reads: CASSQDQDNERLFF. The part of the CDR3 DNA that was read is TGTGCCAGCAGCCAAGACCAGGACAACGAAAGATTATTT.

Note on this clone: Gene names follow the mouse nomenclature. The read falls 1 residue short of the CDR3 end, and the missing part is taken from the germline J gene. This sequence joins TRBV26 and TRBJ2-1; TRBD1 agrees at 7 bases. This CDR3 is built from 13 residues. Looked up from germline, CDR1 is KGHPV and CDR2 is FQNQEV (reference sequence). The junction had 3 bases not matched to a gene; V was cut back by 5 bases and J by 5 bases. The sequenced CDR3 bases are TGTGCCAGCAGTTCGACAGGGAATGCTGAGCAGTTC. This gives the protein CASSSTGNAEQF. The whole CDR3 protein is CASSSTGNAEQFF. The entire variable domain, with the rest obtained from reference TRBV26 and TRBJ2-1, is as follows: NSKVIQTPRYLVKGQGQKAKMRCIPEKGHPVVFWYQQNKNNEFKFLINFQNQEVLQQIDMTEKRFSAECPSNSPCSLEIQSSEAGDSALYLCASSSTGNAEQFFGPGTRLTVL.

Concerning this clone: Gene names follow the mouse nomenclature. The CDR3 end is not reached by the read, which stops 1 residue before it; the germline J gene fills it in. The V gene is TRBV26, the J gene TRBJ2-2, with 8 bases fitting TRBD2. Unmatched junction bases numbered 4, after V lost 4 bases and J lost 0 bases. CDR3 length: 16 residues. Looked up from germline, CDR1 is KGHPV and CDR2 is FQNQEV (reference sequence). CDR3 sequence: CASSPPGGPNTGQLYF. CDR3 bases read: TGTGCCAGCAGTCCCCCGGGGGGGCCAAACACCGGGCAGCTCTAC.

By share, this clone counts as medium-sized. Mouse names are used for the genes. Sequencing ends 1 residue short of the CDR3 end; the germline J gene provides the rest. V is TRBV26 and J is TRBJ2-7; possibly TRBD1 for D (6 bases). The germline V and J ends were trimmed by 4 bases and 4 bases, with 8 bases remaining between them. The CDR3 runs 12 residues. Germline-derived CDR1 and CDR2 are KGHPV and FQNQEV (reference sequence). The CDR3 DNA, read in part, is TGTGCCAGCAGTCGGGACAATTATGAACAGTAC. It is translated as CASSRDNYEQY. The full CDR3 is CASSRDNYEQYF.

Points on this clone: Any gene name here is a mouse gene name. The read comes to an end 1 residue before the CDR3 does, leaving the germline J gene to fill in the end. The J gene is TRBJ1-2, the V gene TRBV12-2; 10 bases agree with TRBD1. CDR1 is SGHLS and CDR2 is HYDKME in the germline V gene. The CDR3 is 18 residues long. The junction had 13 bases not matched to a gene; V was cut back by 0 bases and J by 4 bases. Here the CDR3 reads CASSLESRDRGRGSDYTF. The part of the CDR3 DNA that was read is TGTGCCAGCTCTCTCGAGTCCCGGGACAGGGGACGGGGCTCCGACTACACC.

This clone occurred a few times. Gene and germline names: mouse. The sequence runs out 1 residue before the end of the CDR3; the remainder is reconstructed from the germline J gene. Other nucleotide sequences from this sample produce the same CDR3. V is TRBV12-1 and J is TRBJ1-4; 7 positions match TRBD1. V was clipped by 1 base and J by 3 bases; unmatched bases: 1. In germline, CDR1 is SGHSN, CDR2 HYEKVE. The CDR3 extends over 14 amino acids. The sequenced part of the CDR3 DNA is TGTGCCAGCTCTCTAACAGGGGCCAACGAAAGATTATTT. It yields the protein CASSLTGANERLF. The whole CDR3 protein reads CASSLTGANERLFF.

As to this clone: Any gene name here is a mouse gene name. With the read ending 1 residue before the CDR3 end, the germline J gene is used to fill in that end. J is TRBJ1-1 and V is TRBV16; TRBD1 agrees at 7 bases. V shed 5 bases, J shed 3 bases, and the junction held 3 bases outside the gene matches. Germline V gene lookup returns CDR1 SGHSA and CDR2 FRNQAP. The CDR3 runs to 13 residues. The CDR3 bases that were read are TGTGCAAGCAGCCCGACAGGGCACACAGAAGTCTTC. It translates to CASSPTGHTEVF. The complete CDR3 protein is CASSPTGHTEVFF.

This clone is large (0.1 to 1%) within its sample. Gene names follow the mouse nomenclature. The read finishes 1 residue shy of the CDR3 end, and the germline J gene is used to complete it. The V and J genes are TRBV14 and TRBJ2-7; TRBD1 or TRBD2 may be the D gene (5 bases each). The CDR3 totals 13 residues. Germline-derived CDR1 and CDR2 are SGHDT and FRDEAV. Trimming left V 1 base short and J 2 bases short, with 7 bases between. The DNA read from the CDR3 is TGTGCCAGCAGTTTCGGGACGGCCTATGAACAGTAC. Its translation is CASSFGTAYEQY. The whole CDR3 protein reads CASSFGTAYEQYF.

Turning to this clone: Any gene name here is a mouse gene name. The observed sequence ends 1 residue before the CDR3 terminus, with the missing tail filled in from the germline J gene. V gene TRBV14 combines with J gene TRBJ2-5, with a possible D match to TRBD1 (6 bases). V lost 2 bases, J lost 3 bases, and 13 bases lay in between. Germline V CDR1 and CDR2: SGHDT, FRDEAV. The CDR3 totals 15 residues. CDR3 region: CASSFTPGQQDTQYF. The part of the CDR3 DNA that was read is TGTGCCAGCAGTTTTACCCCGGGACAACAAGACACCCAGTAC.

A remark on this clone: Any gene name here is a mouse gene name. The DNA read from the CDR3 is TGTGCAAGCAGCCGGACTCTGGGTCAAAACACCTTGTAC. It is translated as CASSRTLGQNTLY. Given in full, the CDR3 is CASSRTLGQNTLYF. V is TRBV16 and J is TRBJ2-4; TRBD2 might be the D (5 bases). The sequenced fragment ends 1 residue before the CDR3 boundary, so the rest is inferred from the germline J gene. Germline-derived CDR1 and CDR2 are SGHSA and FRNQAP. V was clipped by 5 bases and J by 1 base, with 10 bases between them. This CDR3 comprises 14 residues.

This clone is categorized as large. Gene names and germline match the mouse. The read stops 1 residue short of the end of the CDR3; the missing end is completed from the germline J gene. The chain carries TRBV19 and TRBJ2-7; D is perhaps TRBD1 (5 bases). CDR1 FNHDT and CDR2 SITEND come from the germline V gene (reference sequence). The CDR3 covers 13 residues. V lost 2 bases and J 7 bases, leaving 13 bases between the germline ends. Partial CDR3 DNA: TGTGCCAGCAGTATTTGGTCAGGGCGGGAACAGTAC. Protein product: CASSIWSGREQY. The entire CDR3 protein reads CASSIWSGREQYF.

Details on this clone: Gene names and germline match the mouse. The read finishes 1 residue shy of the CDR3 end, and the germline J gene is used to complete it. The chain joins TRBV4 to TRBJ2-7, with D unresolved. Germline loops: CDR1 LGHDT, CDR2 YNNKQL (reference sequence). Trimming removed 5 bases at V and 6 bases at J, with 14 bases between. This CDR3 is built from 13 residues. The covered CDR3 bases are TGTGCCAGCAGCCACCAAACGGGAGGTGAACAGTAC. Its protein product is CASSHQTGGEQY. The whole CDR3 region reads CASSHQTGGEQYF.

With regard to this clone: The germline and genes are mouse ones. The read finishes 1 residue shy of the CDR3 end, and the germline J gene is used to complete it. This chain joins TRBV16 and TRBJ2-7, with D maybe TRBD2 (6 bases). Between the trimmed V and J ends, which lost 5 bases and 0 bases, there was a span of 11 bases. The CDR3 runs to 14 residues. Germline CDR1 reads SGHSA; CDR2 reads FRNQAP. The CDR3 sequence: CASSQGLSSYEQYF. The CDR3 bases that were read are TGTGCAAGCAGCCAAGGACTGTCCTCCTATGAACAGTAC.

With regard to this clone: The listed genes are named as in mouse. Read sequence stops 1 residue before the CDR3 end, and the germline J gene provides the missing end. The rearrangement uses TRBV16 and TRBJ1-2, with D hard to call. The germline CDR1 and CDR2 sequences are SGHSA and FRNQAP. This CDR3 region has 13 residues. Between the trimmed V and J ends, which lost 5 bases and 0 bases, there was a span of 7 bases. The CDR3 protein is CASSHTANSDYTF. CDR3 DNA, as far as it was read: TGTGCAAGCAGCCATACAGCAAACTCCGACTACACC.

This clone is labeled medium-sized. The listed genes are named as in mouse. The CDR3 goes on 1 residue after the read ends, and that part is filled in from the germline J gene. This chain links TRBV16 with TRBJ1-1, with D tentatively TRBD1 (5 bases). With 5 bases removed from V and 6 bases from J, the gap between germline ends came to 7 bases. Germline CDR1 SGHSA, CDR2 FRNQAP. CDR3 size: 11 residues. The CDR3 bases that were read are TGTGCAAGCAGCCCAGGGCCAGAAGTCTTC. It yields the protein CASSPGPEVF. The full CDR3 protein is CASSPGPEVFF. Supplemented by reference TRBV16 and TRBJ1-1, the full variable domain reads NAGVIQTPRHKVTGKGQEATLWCEPISGHSAVFWYRQTIVQGLEFLTYFRNQAPIDDSGMPKERFSAQMPNQSHSTLKIQSTQPQDSAVYLCASSPGPEVFFGKGTRLTVV.

By share, this clone ranks as medium-sized. Gene and germline names: mouse. The sequence runs out 1 residue before the end of the CDR3; the remainder is reconstructed from the germline J gene. The gene calls are TRBV19 and TRBJ2-1, with D possibly being TRBD2 (5 bases). The CDR3 consists of 14 residues. Trimming left V 3 bases short and J 4 bases short, with 11 bases between. CDR1 and CDR2 from the germline V gene are FNHDT and SITEND (reference sequence). The CDR3: CASSKGWAYAEQFF. The sequenced part of the CDR3 DNA is TGTGCCAGCAGTAAGGGCTGGGCGTATGCTGAGCAGTTC.

This clone has only a few counts. Gene names and germline match the mouse. The read falls 1 residue short of the CDR3 end, and the missing part is taken from the germline J gene. The rearrangement uses TRBV20 and TRBJ2-3; D is undetermined. This CDR3 spans 13 amino acids. Germline CDR1 GFQATS, CDR2 STVNSAI. Trimming removed 1 base at V and 0 bases at J, with 5 bases between. The DNA read from the CDR3 is TGTGGTGCTAGGGGGTCTAGTGCAGAAACGCTGTAT. Encoded protein: CGARGSSAETLY. The whole CDR3 protein is CGARGSSAETLYF.

About this clone itself: The genes and germline here are from mouse. The sequenced fragment ends 1 residue before the CDR3 boundary, so the rest is inferred from the germline J gene. This chain uses TRBV19 with TRBJ2-3; 10 nucleotides agree with TRBD1. With 2 bases clipped from V and 0 bases from J, the junction kept 0 bases outside the gene matches. The CDR3 extends over 15 amino acids. Per the germline V gene, CDR1 is FNHDT and CDR2 is SITEND (reference sequence). CDR3 DNA, as far as it was read: TGTGCCAGCAGTATGGGACAGGGGAGTGCAGAAACGCTGTAT. Amino acids: CASSMGQGSAETLY. The complete CDR3 reads CASSMGQGSAETLYF.

This clone was seen a few times. The genes are named according to mouse. From the germline J gene comes the end of the CDR3, since the read stops 1 residue before it. The chain recombines TRBV26 with TRBJ1-4, with D unresolved. V was shortened by 2 bases and J by 0 bases, with 4 bases between the two germline ends. The CDR3 is made up of 14 amino acids. Looked up from germline, CDR1 is KGHPV and CDR2 is FQNQEV (reference sequence). This CDR3 reads CASSLVISNERLFF. CDR3 DNA, as far as it was read: TGTGCCAGCAGTCTGGTGATTTCCAACGAAAGATTATTT.

This clone was seen just once. Here the gene names and germline are mouse. The read ends 1 residue shy of where the CDR3 ends; the end is completed using the germline J gene. This sequence joins TRBV26 and TRBJ1-1; unclear D gene. This CDR3 region has 13 residues. Germline V lookup: CDR1 KGHPV, CDR2 FQNQEV (reference sequence). V gave up 4 bases and J gave up 0 bases, with 6 bases separating them. The CDR3 bases that were read are TGTGCCAGCAGTCACGGGTCAAACACAGAAGTCTTC. This gives the protein CASSHGSNTEVF. In full, the CDR3 is CASSHGSNTEVFF.

As regards this clone: These gene names are mouse names. The CDR3 goes on 1 residue after the read ends, and that part is filled in from the germline J gene. The chain is built from TRBV15 and TRBJ2-7, with 8 bases aligning to TRBD2. The junction had 5 bases not matched to a gene; V was cut back by 6 bases and J by 4 bases. Germline lookup yields CDR1 SGHND and CDR2 FRSKSL. This CDR3 has 13 amino acids. CDR3 bases read: TGTGCCAGCAGCCGGGGGGGCGCGTATGAACAGTAC. This gives the protein CASSRGGAYEQY. The entire CDR3 reads CASSRGGAYEQYF.

Notes on this clone: Each gene name is a mouse one. The covered CDR3 bases are TGTGCCAGCAGTCCACAGGGTGACACAGAAGTCTTC. It translates to CASSPQGDTEVF. The whole CDR3 sequence reads CASSPQGDTEVFF. The gene calls are TRBV26 and TRBJ1-1; TRBD1 might be the D (6 bases). The CDR3 extends 1 residue past the end of the read, so its final part is completed from the germline J gene. The CDR3 runs to 13 residues. Trimming took 4 bases from V and 3 from J, leaving 9 bases between them. Germline assignment: CDR1 KGHPV and CDR2 FQNQEV (reference sequence).

This clone has just a few counts. Mouse gene names apply. Read data end 1 residue before the CDR3 end; the end is taken from the germline J gene. The chain carries TRBV13-1 and TRBJ2-7; TRBD1 agrees at 9 bases. The V gene end was trimmed by 4 bases and the J gene end by 2 bases; junction bases not matched to a gene: 1. Per germline, CDR1 NSHNY and CDR2 SYGAGN. This CDR3 is 13 amino acids long. The covered CDR3 bases are TGTGCCAGCAGTAGACAGGGGGCCTATGAACAGTAC. It yields the protein CASSRQGAYEQY. The whole CDR3 sequence is CASSRQGAYEQYF.

In this sample, this clone turned up a few times. Mouse names are used for the genes. Sequencing ends 1 residue short of the CDR3 end; the germline J gene provides the rest. J is TRBJ2-7 and V is TRBV14; 8 bases are shared with TRBD2. V lost 1 base and J lost 3; bases outside the gene matches: 3. Germline CDR1 and CDR2: SGHDT and FRDEAV. This CDR3 comprises 14 residues. CDR3 bases read: TGTGCCAGCAGTTTCGCTACTGGGGGCTATGAACAGTAC. As protein: CASSFATGGYEQY. Given in full, the CDR3 is CASSFATGGYEQYF.

Note on this clone: All gene names here are mouse names. The read halts 1 residue ahead of the CDR3 end, with the missing end drawn from the germline J gene. This same CDR3 is encoded by further DNA sequences in the sample. The chain has TRBV12-2 and TRBJ2-5; D not certain. CDR1 and CDR2 (germline): SGHLS, HYDKME. V was clipped by 4 bases and J by 0 bases, with 4 bases between them. This CDR3 comprises 12 residues. The part of the CDR3 DNA that was read is TGTGCCAGCTCCTACAACCAAGACACCCAGTAC. Translated: CASSYNQDTQY. The full CDR3 protein is CASSYNQDTQYF.

Concerning this clone itself: Germline and genes: mouse. The read stops 1 residue short of the end of the CDR3; the missing end is completed from the germline J gene. This rearrangement joins TRBV26 to TRBJ2-1; D not certain. Trimming shortened V by 2 bases and J by 0 bases, and 5 bases separated the two germline ends. Per germline, CDR1 KGHPV and CDR2 FQNQEV (reference sequence). CDR3 length: 14 amino acids. CDR3 loop: CASSLRNNYAEQFF. CDR3 DNA, as far as it was read: TGTGCCAGCAGTCTGAGGAATAACTATGCTGAGCAGTTC.

There are a few counts of this clone. Gene names are the mouse ones. Read coverage stops 1 residue before the CDR3 terminus; the germline J gene supplies the remainder. The V gene is TRBV26, the J gene TRBJ2-2; D is uncertain. CDR3 length: 14 residues. Germline values: CDR1 KGHPV, CDR2 FQNQEV (reference sequence). V shed 0 bases and J shed 8 bases, with 10 bases lying between them. CDR3 DNA, as far as it was read: TGTGCCAGCAGTCTGTCGACGGCAGGTGGGCAGCTCTAC. Translating gives CASSLSTAGGQLY. The entire CDR3 reads CASSLSTAGGQLYF.

Comment on this clone: Gene names refer to mouse genes. The read comes to an end 1 residue before the CDR3 does, leaving the germline J gene to fill in the end. This rearrangement joins TRBV1 to TRBJ2-1; D uncertain. Deletions cut 0 bases from V and 5 bases from J, with 8 bases between. Germline CDR1 NSQYPW, CDR2 LRSPGD (reference sequence). CDR3 size: 14 residues. CDR3 region: CTCSADKGNAEQFF. The sequenced part of the CDR3 DNA is TGCACCTGCAGTGCAGATAAAGGGAATGCTGAGCAGTTC.